A selection of T cell receptor beta chains follows, all from one sample in a study of T cell responses to AZD1222 COVID-19 vaccine. Only in-frame clones appear in the TCRdb table, and some are missing; sequencing was by immunoSEQ multiplex PCR. The table shows about 39,000 clones, with 88% occurring only once. Specimen: peripheral blood, collected 28 days after the second dose of the MenACWY control vaccine. The receptors stem from an adult who received the MenACWY meningococcal vaccine as a control. Each CDR3 is given with its conserved first and last residue. D genes are given only for firm matches. The size of a clone is reported for some rows only, either as once, few or many, or as a class for expanded clones.

clone_size: NA; d_call: NA; j_call: TRBJ2-1; v_call: TRBV10-3; cdr3_nt: TGTGCCATCACTAATGGACGGAATGAGCAGTTCTTC; cdr3_aa: CAITNGRNEQFF
clone_size: NA; d_call: TRBD2; j_call: TRBJ2-3; v_call: TRBV10-3; cdr3_nt: TGTGCCATCAGCCTAGCGGACACAGATACGCAGTATTTT; cdr3_aa: CAISLADTDTQYF
clone_size: NA; d_call: TRBD2; j_call: TRBJ2-5; v_call: TRBV5-6; cdr3_nt: TGTGCCAGCAGCTTGGGCGGGAGGGCAGGAGAGACCCAGTACTTC; cdr3_aa: CASSLGGRAGETQYF
clone_size: NA; d_call: NA; j_call: TRBJ1-1; v_call: TRBV7-9; cdr3_nt: TGTGCCAGCAGAGGTGACAGTCTAAGGATGAACACTGAAGCTTTCTTT; cdr3_aa: CASRGDSLRMNTEAFF
clone_size: NA; d_call: NA; j_call: TRBJ1-6; v_call: TRBV28; cdr3_nt: TGTGCCAGCATCCAGGGGATCAATTCACCCCTCCACTTT; cdr3_aa: CASIQGINSPLHF
clone_size: NA; d_call: NA; j_call: TRBJ2-1; v_call: TRBV3-1/TRBV3-2; cdr3_nt: TGTGCCAGCAGCCTGACGGGAGCCTACAATGAGCAGTTCTTC; cdr3_aa: CASSLTGAYNEQFF
clone_size: NA; d_call: NA; j_call: TRBJ2-3; v_call: TRBV7-9; cdr3_nt: TGTGCCAGCAGTGTGGGTTCAGATACGCAGTATTTT; cdr3_aa: CASSVGSDTQYF
clone_size: NA; d_call: TRBD2; j_call: TRBJ2-1; v_call: TRBV29-1; cdr3_nt: TGCAGCGCCGGGACTAGCGGGAGAGGTCAGGGCAATGAGCAGTTCTTC; cdr3_aa: CSAGTSGRGQGNEQFF
clone_size: NA; d_call: NA; j_call: TRBJ1-5; v_call: TRBV20-1; cdr3_nt: TGCAGTGCTAGTGTTTGGGGCGCGCTGTCCAATCAGCCCCAGCATTTT; cdr3_aa: CSASVWGALSNQPQHF
clone_size: NA; d_call: NA; j_call: TRBJ1-2; v_call: TRBV6-1; cdr3_nt: TGTGCCAGCAGTGAACGTGGGGGTGGCTACACCTTC; cdr3_aa: CASSERGGGYTF
clone_size: once; d_call: TRBD2; j_call: TRBJ2-6; v_call: TRBV5-1; cdr3_nt: TGCGCCAGCAGCTTCGTAGCGGGGGTCTCTGGGGCCAACGTCCTGACTTTC; cdr3_aa: CASSFVAGVSGANVLTF
clone_size: NA; d_call: TRBD1; j_call: TRBJ1-1; v_call: TRBV19; cdr3_nt: TGTGCCAGTAGTGCCCGGGGACAGGGAAACGCTGAAGCTTTCTTT; cdr3_aa: CASSARGQGNAEAFF
clone_size: NA; d_call: NA; j_call: TRBJ1-2; v_call: TRBV7-2; cdr3_nt: TGTGCCAGCAGCTTAGCCTACAGGGCTGGAGGCTACACCTTC; cdr3_aa: CASSLAYRAGGYTF
clone_size: NA; d_call: TRBD2; j_call: TRBJ2-1; v_call: TRBV10-3; cdr3_nt: TGTGCCATCAGTGACCAGGGGACTAGCGCTAATGAGCAGTTCTTC; cdr3_aa: CAISDQGTSANEQFF
clone_size: few; d_call: NA; j_call: TRBJ2-3; v_call: TRBV5-4; cdr3_nt: TGTGCCAGCAGACCCAGGCTCTTTGATAGAGATACGCAGTATTTT; cdr3_aa: CASRPRLFDRDTQYF
clone_size: NA; d_call: TRBD1; j_call: TRBJ2-7; v_call: TRBV28; cdr3_nt: TGTGCCAGCAGTTTATCCGGGACAGGGGCCCACGAGCAGTACTTC; cdr3_aa: CASSLSGTGAHEQYF
clone_size: NA; d_call: NA; j_call: TRBJ2-2; v_call: TRBV9; cdr3_nt: TGTGCCAGCAGCCCCTCATTTGGCGGGGAGCTGTTTTTT; cdr3_aa: CASSPSFGGELFF
clone_size: few; d_call: TRBD1; j_call: TRBJ2-5; v_call: TRBV30; cdr3_nt: TGTGCCTGGAGTCCCGGGACAGGGGGCGGTTATGAGACCCAGTACTTC; cdr3_aa: CAWSPGTGGGYETQYF
clone_size: NA; d_call: TRBD2; j_call: TRBJ2-7; v_call: TRBV18; cdr3_nt: TGTGCCAGCTCACCATCAAGACTAGCGGGAGACCACGAGCAGTACTTC; cdr3_aa: CASSPSRLAGDHEQYF
clone_size: NA; d_call: TRBD2; j_call: TRBJ2-1; v_call: TRBV6-5; cdr3_nt: TGTGCCAGCAGTCAGACTAGCCCTCGAATGAATGAGCAGTTCTTC; cdr3_aa: CASSQTSPRMNEQFF
clone_size: NA; d_call: NA; j_call: TRBJ1-2; v_call: TRBV24-1; cdr3_nt: TGTGCCACCGCAGCACGGGAGAGCTATGGCTACACCTTC; cdr3_aa: CATAARESYGYTF
clone_size: NA; d_call: TRBD2; j_call: TRBJ2-3; v_call: TRBV7-8; cdr3_nt: TGTGCCAGCAGCTTAGAGCGGGGGGCGGGTGGAGATACGCAGTATTTT; cdr3_aa: CASSLERGAGGDTQYF
clone_size: NA; d_call: NA; j_call: TRBJ2-2; v_call: TRBV4-2; cdr3_nt: TGTGCCAGCAGCCAAGATCGGGGCTATCCCACCGGGGAGCTGTTTTTT; cdr3_aa: CASSQDRGYPTGELFF
clone_size: NA; d_call: NA; j_call: TRBJ2-1; v_call: TRBV11-2; cdr3_nt: TGTGCCAGCAGCTCCGTCGAGCAGTTCTTC; cdr3_aa: CASSSVEQFF
clone_size: NA; d_call: NA; j_call: TRBJ1-3; v_call: TRBV19; cdr3_nt: TGTGCCAGCGAAGGGCGAAACTCTGGAAACACCATATATTTT; cdr3_aa: CASEGRNSGNTIYF
clone_size: NA; d_call: TRBD1; j_call: TRBJ1-2; v_call: TRBV5-4; cdr3_nt: TGTGCCAGCAGCGGGACAGGGAGGGGTAACTATGGCTACACCTTC; cdr3_aa: CASSGTGRGNYGYTF
clone_size: NA; d_call: TRBD2; j_call: TRBJ2-5; v_call: TRBV6-5; cdr3_nt: TGTGCCAGCAGGACTAGCGGGAGCTCAGAGACCCAGTACTTC; cdr3_aa: CASRTSGSSETQYF
clone_size: NA; d_call: NA; j_call: TRBJ2-1; v_call: TRBV3-1/TRBV3-2; cdr3_nt: TGTGCCAGCAGCCAAGATCCGGAAAATGAGCAGTTCTTC; cdr3_aa: CASSQDPENEQFF
clone_size: NA; d_call: TRBD1; j_call: TRBJ2-2; v_call: TRBV27; cdr3_nt: TGTGCCAGCCTCCGCGGACAGCCAGGGGGTCGGACCGGGGAGCTGTTTTTT; cdr3_aa: CASLRGQPGGRTGELFF
clone_size: NA; d_call: NA; j_call: TRBJ2-3; v_call: TRBV5-1; cdr3_nt: TGCGCCAGCAGTCCCCGGGACGGCAGCACAGATACGCAGTATTTT; cdr3_aa: CASSPRDGSTDTQYF
clone_size: NA; d_call: NA; j_call: TRBJ2-1; v_call: TRBV5-4; cdr3_nt: TGTGCCAGCAGCTTGGGACAGATCTACAATGAGCAGTTCTTC; cdr3_aa: CASSLGQIYNEQFF
clone_size: NA; d_call: NA; j_call: TRBJ1-5; v_call: TRBV10-3; cdr3_nt: TGTGCCATCAGTTCTGGGGTTGACAATCAGCCCCAGCATTTT; cdr3_aa: CAISSGVDNQPQHF
clone_size: NA; d_call: NA; j_call: TRBJ2-2; v_call: TRBV5-6; cdr3_nt: TGTGCCAGCAGCTCCCATTTTGGTACCGGGGAGCTGTTTTTT; cdr3_aa: CASSSHFGTGELFF
clone_size: NA; d_call: NA; j_call: TRBJ2-1; v_call: TRBV10-2; cdr3_nt: TGCGCCAGCAGTGATAGGATACGGGCGGGGAATGAGCAGTTCTTC; cdr3_aa: CASSDRIRAGNEQFF